The clone carrying this T cell receptor (beta chain) was recorded only once. As originally analysed: Amplified reference gene primers provided the basis for estimating nucleated cell counts. Assay used: immunoSEQ multiplex PCR; TCRdb lists only in-frame clones, some missing. V, J and clone size are those of that table, while D and trimming were read from the DNA. Among some 510,000 clones listed, more than 75% were seen once. The sample belongs to a study of blood T cell repertoires in COVID-19. Background on the study: T cells, B-cell-depleted T cells, or PBMCs supplied cDNA or gDNA.

V was cut by 3 bases and J by 3 bases, with 13 bases left in between. The CDR3 is made up of 14 amino acids. Germline-derived CDR1 and CDR2 are SGDLS and YYNGEE. Two negative PCRs, clearance, or symptom resolution had been documented for recovered Cohort 3 donors. The sequenced sample consisted of PBMCs or T cells enriched from blood (not recorded which). This clonotype was sampled from a woman aged 40 to 55 who had recovered from COVID-19. V gene TRBV9 combines with J gene TRBJ2-7; D perhaps matches TRBD2 (6 bases). The CDR3 spells CASSGSSAGYEQYF. The CDR3 DNA sequence: TGTGCCAGCAGCGGATCTAGCGCTGGCTACGAGCAGTACTTC.